What follows describes a single T cell receptor beta chain. This clone was seen only once. No cognate antigen has been identified for it. No base quality information exists; no much larger clone differs at one position. This record belongs to a study of regulatory T cells (dated by TCRdb to the late 2010s). At the level of the whole study: Between CD3G-deficient patients and healthy controls, the study compared T-cell receptor beta repertoires in sorted regulatory T cells, conventional CD4+ T cells and CD8+ T cells.

CDR1 and CDR2 are drawn from the germline V gene: LGHNA, YNFKEQ. V sheds 4 bases and J sheds 5 bases, leaving 6 bases between their ends. From the cysteine through the phenylalanine, the CDR3 covers 12 amino acids. The DNA shown is the 36-base CDR3, in frame from base 1. In the multiplex PCR, 52 forward TRBV primers and 13 reverse TRBJ primers were used, and assay-based and computational corrections were applied for amplification bias. Within the immunoSEQ assay, multiplex PCR amplified rearranged TRB loci from genomic DNA. An Illumina HiSeq platform was used to sequence the TRB amplicons. Under the source paper's analysis protocol: Custom algorithms error-filtered the raw sequences and aligned the raw sequences to reference gene sequences, after which the immunoSEQ online tools were used for analysis. Frequencies of productive and nonproductive TRB rearrangements were assessed among unique sequences as well as among total sequences. The likelihood of self-reactivity was estimated by examining two features, hydrophobicity and amino acid composition, of TRB CDR3 positions 6 and 7. Groups were compared by t tests, Mann-Whitney tests or two-way ANOVA performed in Prism software. Entries here come from immuneACCESS through TCRdb and include only in-frame sequences with V and J called. Some clones fail to appear in such tables; in the studies checked, an unresolved V gene covers under half of the shortfall, and the cause of the remainder is unknown. D and trimming come from the DNA, and the V and J calls and clone size come from that table. This sample is represented by about 15,000 clones; about 92% of them were singletons. The biggest ten clones account for about 32% of the sample.

Evidence of autoimmunity was present in all CD3G-deficient patients, and the autoimmunity was more severe in two of the patients. At the time of testing, the patients were between 2 and 39 years old, and their CD4+ and CD8+ T cells had reduced naive proportions and increased memory proportions. More than five individuals with CD3G deficiency were included in the patient group. Patient samples and clinical data were obtained from an international physician network spanning the United States, Europe and Asia. Ficoll density separation was used to isolate peripheral blood mononuclear cells. CD3+ CD8+ CD4- T cells were isolated using a FACSAria cell sorter. General findings and caveats noted by the study authors: CD8+ T cells from patients showed a nonsignificant trend toward lower Shannon entropy than control CD8+ cells. In patients, repertoires had restricted unique TRB V-J pairs and skewed V and J gene usage, with regulatory T cells showing the most marked changes.

Sequenced sample: CD8+ T cells sorted from blood. This sequence uses TRBV4-2 and TRBJ2-4, with the D gene possibly TRBD1 or TRBD2, each one fitting 5 bases. The receptor's source is a person aged 18 to 30 with CD3G deficiency. The CDR3 region: CASSRDENIQYF. The sequenced DNA is TGTGCCAGCAGCCGGGACGAAAACATTCAGTACTTC.